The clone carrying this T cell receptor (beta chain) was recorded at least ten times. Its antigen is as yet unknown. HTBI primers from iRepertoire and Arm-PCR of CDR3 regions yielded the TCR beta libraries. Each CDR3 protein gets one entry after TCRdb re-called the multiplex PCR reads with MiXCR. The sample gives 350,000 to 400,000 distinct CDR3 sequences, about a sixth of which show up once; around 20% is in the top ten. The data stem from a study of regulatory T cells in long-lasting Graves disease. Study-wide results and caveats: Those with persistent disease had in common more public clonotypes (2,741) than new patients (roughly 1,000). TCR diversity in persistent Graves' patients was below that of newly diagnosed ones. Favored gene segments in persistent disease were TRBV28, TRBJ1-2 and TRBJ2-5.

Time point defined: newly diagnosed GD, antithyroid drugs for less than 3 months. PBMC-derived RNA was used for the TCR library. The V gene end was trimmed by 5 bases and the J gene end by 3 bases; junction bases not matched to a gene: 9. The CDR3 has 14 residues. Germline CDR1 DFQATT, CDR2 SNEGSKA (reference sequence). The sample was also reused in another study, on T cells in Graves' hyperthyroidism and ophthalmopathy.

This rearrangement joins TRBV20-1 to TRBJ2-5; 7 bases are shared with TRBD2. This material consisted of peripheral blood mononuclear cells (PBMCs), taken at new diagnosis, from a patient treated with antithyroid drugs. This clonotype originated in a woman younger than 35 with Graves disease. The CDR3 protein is CSAAVRGVEETQYF. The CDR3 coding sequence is TGCAGTGCTGCCGTTCGGGGGGTAGAAGAGACCCAGTACTTC.